The present TCR beta chain was sequenced within a study of regulatory T cells in long-lasting Graves disease. The V gene end was trimmed by 3 bases and the J gene end by 4 bases; junction bases not matched to a gene: 12. Germline values: CDR1 LNHDA, CDR2 SQIVND (reference sequence). The CDR3 consists of 16 residues. As to time point: newly diagnosed GD, antithyroid drugs for less than 3 months. PBMC-extracted RNA yielded the TCR library. This clonotype was observed at least ten times. Construction of the TCR beta libraries employed iRepertoire HTBI primers in conjunction with Arm-PCR of CDR3 regions. TCRdb reprocessed the multiplex PCR reads with MiXCR, giving one entry per CDR3 protein. Of about 200,000 distinct CDR3 sequences in the sample, roughly 20% are singletons; the top ten hold 12%. The same sample was also used in a study of T cells in Graves' hyperthyroidism and ophthalmopathy. That report adds: For ophthalmopathy, model prediction preceded onset by a median around 7 months.

The TCR originated in a woman aged 25 to 39 with Graves disease. Sequences were derived from peripheral blood mononuclear cells (PBMCs), sampled at new diagnosis, from a patient treated with antithyroid drugs. The rearrangement links TRBV19 to TRBJ2-7; 7 bases agree with TRBD2. This CDR3 is CASSMAGSGNLYEQYF. CDR3 nucleotides: TGTGCCAGTAGTATGGCGGGGAGCGGGAACCTATACGAGCAGTACTTC. Filled out from reference TRBV19 and TRBJ2-7, the complete variable domain reads DGGITQSPKYLFRKEGQNVTLSCEQNLNHDAMYWYRQDPGQGLRLIYYSQIVNDFQKGDIAEGYSVSREKKESFPLTVTSAQKNPTAFYLCASSMAGSGNLYEQYFGPGTRLTVT.